One and the same sample provided the 12 T cell receptor beta chains below, sequenced in a study of blood T cell repertoires in COVID-19. Using immunoSEQ multiplex PCR, the repertoire was profiled, and TCRdb retains in-frame clones only, with some absent. The sample includes 55,000 to 75,000 clones, just under 75% of them seen just once. The sequenced material came from peripheral blood. All receptors derive from a woman in her seventies with COVID-19, enrolled during active disease.

The rearrangement uses TRBV15 and TRBJ2-1, with 7 bases that match TRBD1. The germline V gene encodes CDR1 LNHNV and CDR2 YYDKDF (reference sequence). CDR3 length: 12 residues. With V trimmed by 3 bases and J by 10 bases, 3 bases remained unmatched. The CDR3 DNA reads as TGTGCCACCAGCAGGACAGGGTTCGAGCAGTTCTTC. Amino acids: CATSRTGFEQFF.

CDR3 in amino acids: CAISVEGADTEAFF. CDR3 nucleotides: TGTGCCATCTCTGTGGAGGGAGCGGACACTGAAGCTTTCTTT. The V call is TRBV10-3, the J call TRBJ1-1; no reliable D call. This CDR3 has 14 amino acids. Germline lookup yields CDR1 ENHRY and CDR2 SYGVKD. Trimming cost V 8 bases and J 3 bases, with 16 bases left between them.

The chain carries TRBV7-2 and TRBJ2-4; 7 nucleotides line up with TRBD1. This CDR3 contains 13 residues. Per germline, CDR1 SGHTA and CDR2 FQGNSA. The ends lost 2 bases at V and 11 bases at J; junction bases unmatched: 6. The CDR3 nucleotides are TGTGCCAGCAGCTTATCCCCGACAGGGTTTCAGTACTTC. The encoded protein is CASSLSPTGFQYF.

This clone appeared a single time. This sequence joins TRBV3-1 (or the pseudogene TRBV3-2) and TRBJ2-3; tentatively, D is TRBD2 (5 bases). The CDR3 runs to 13 residues. Germline CDR1 LGHDT, CDR2 YNNKEL (reference sequence). The V and J ends lost 4 bases and 5 bases respectively, with 10 bases between them. CDR3 in amino acids: CASSLTGVDTQYF. CDR3 nucleotides: TGTGCCAGCAGCCTAACCGGGGTAGATACGCAGTATTTT.

J is TRBJ2-4 and V is TRBV27, with 8 positions matching TRBD1. This CDR3 has 15 amino acids. V shed 5 bases, J shed 6 bases, and the junction held 9 bases outside the gene matches. The germline V gene has CDR1 MNHEY and CDR2 SMNVEV (reference sequence). CDR3 nucleotide sequence: TGTGCCAGCAGTATTCGACAGGGGTGGGGAAACATTCAGTACTTC. Its translation is CASSIRQGWGNIQYF.

V gene TRBV9 combines with J gene TRBJ2-5, with a possible D match to TRBD1 (6 bases). Germline V gives CDR1 SGDLS, CDR2 YYNGEE. The CDR3 loop spans 14 amino acids. V was pared by 3 bases and J by 4 bases, with 13 bases between. The CDR3 sequence is CASSARDNTETQYF. The CDR3 nucleotides read TGTGCCAGCAGCGCTCGGGACAACACAGAGACCCAGTACTTC.

The sample holds a few counts of this clone. V usage is TRBV10-3 and J usage is TRBJ1-6, with a possible D match to TRBD1 (5 bases). The CDR3 is 13 amino acids. V dropped 7 bases and J dropped 7 bases, with 11 bases sitting between them. CDR1 and CDR2 (germline): ENHRY, SYGVKD. CDR3 protein: CAITGEENSPLHF. For the CDR3, the DNA is TGTGCCATCACGGGGGAAGAGAATTCACCCCTCCACTTT.

This clone was detected once. The chain recombines TRBV7-2 with TRBJ1-5; weak D call: TRBD1 (5 bases). The CDR3 is made up of 14 amino acids. Looked up from germline, CDR1 is SGHTA and CDR2 is FQGNSA. V lost 7 bases and J lost 2, with 12 bases in between. In nucleotides, the CDR3 is TGTGCCAGCATGACGGGGGGGGGCAATCAGCCCCAGCATTTT. Its translation is CASMTGGGNQPQHF.

This chain links TRBV9 with TRBJ2-2, with a tentative D call TRBD1 (6 bases). Trimming pared 3 bases from V and 6 bases from J, leaving 12 bases between. Per the germline V gene, CDR1 is SGDLS and CDR2 is YYNGEE. The CDR3 is made up of 14 amino acids. The CDR3 loop reads CASSALGGSGELFF. The CDR3 nucleotides read TGTGCCAGCAGCGCTCTAGGGGGTTCCGGGGAGCTGTTTTTT.

This clone was counted a few times. This sequence joins TRBV28 and TRBJ1-5; possibly TRBD1 for D (5 bases). Trimming took 7 bases from V and 6 from J, leaving 22 bases between them. Germline lookup yields CDR1 MDHEN and CDR2 SYDVKM. The CDR3 consists of 16 residues. The CDR3 region has the DNA TGTGCCAGCACCCGGGGTGGCTACGGGGGTGGTCAGCCCCAGCATTTT. Translation: CASTRGGYGGGQPQHF.

This clone turned up a few times. The rearrangement links TRBV3-1 (or the pseudogene TRBV3-2) to TRBJ1-6; tentatively, D is TRBD1 (6 bases). Germline CDR1 LGHDT, CDR2 YNNKEL (reference sequence). CDR3 size: 15 residues. Trimming stripped 0 bases from V and 15 bases from J, with 18 bases between. CDR3 coding DNA: TGTGCCAGCAGCCAAGATACAGGGACGGGACCTCTCCTCCACTTT. This sequence encodes CASSQDTGTGPLLHF.

There are a few counts of this clone. The chain joins TRBV10-3 to TRBJ2-7; weak D call: TRBD1 (6 bases). The CDR3 extends over 15 amino acids. The germline V gene encodes CDR1 ENHRY and CDR2 SYGVKD. Trimming stripped 8 bases from V and 0 bases from J, with 17 bases between. The CDR3 sequence: CAIASGTPSSYEQYF. Written as DNA, the CDR3 is TGTGCCATCGCCTCCGGGACACCGAGCTCCTACGAGCAGTACTTC.